This T cell receptor (beta chain) stems from a study of PD-1 blockade in classical Hodgkin lymphoma. Time point of the sample: cycle 4 day 1 (C4D1), after 5 to 7 weeks of nivolumab. Autologous stem cell transplantation was followed by relapse in every patient, and brentuximab vedotin exposure varied. The protocol was immunoSEQ multiplex PCR, while the TCRdb copy is restricted to in-frame clones and leaves out a portion. Here the sample spans about 64,000 clones, 91% being singletons. This TCR was sampled from a human donor with classical Hodgkin lymphoma. The sample here was peripheral blood mononuclear cells (PBMCs), taken before the fourth cycle of nivolumab.

CDR3 loop: CSASSTETQYF. The CDR3 DNA reads as TGCAGTGCTAGTTCTACAGAGACCCAGTACTTC. The V gene is TRBV20-1, the J gene TRBJ2-5; D not certain. Germline CDR1 reads DFQATT; CDR2 reads SNEGSKA (reference sequence). V gave up 3 bases and J gave up 4 bases, with 6 bases separating them. The CDR3 has 11 amino acids.